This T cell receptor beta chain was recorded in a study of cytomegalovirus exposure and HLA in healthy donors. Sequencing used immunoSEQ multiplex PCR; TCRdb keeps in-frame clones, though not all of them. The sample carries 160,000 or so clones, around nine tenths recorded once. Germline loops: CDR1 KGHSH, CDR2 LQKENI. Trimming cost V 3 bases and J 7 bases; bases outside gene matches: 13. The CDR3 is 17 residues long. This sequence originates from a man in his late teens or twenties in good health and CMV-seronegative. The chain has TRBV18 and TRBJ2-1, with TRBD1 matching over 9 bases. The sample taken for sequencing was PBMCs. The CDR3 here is CASSPSFRDRERNEQFF. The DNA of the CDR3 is TGTGCCAGCTCACCCTCGTTTAGGGACAGGGAGAGAAATGAGCAGTTCTTC.